This record covers a single TCR beta chain. The CDR3 totals 15 residues. CDR1 is DFQATT and CDR2 is SNEGSKA in the germline V gene (reference sequence). This sample is part of a study of CXCR3-negative and CXCR3-positive naive CD8 T cells. Study-wide background: Per library, roughly 1.5 +/- 0.3 million reads; 130 million to 150 million TRB reads overall.

5' RACE that incorporated UMI labels was used to prepare the TRB cDNA libraries. TCRdb derives one entry per CDR3 protein from the 5' RACE reads, leaving out DNA. This sample lists about 130,000 distinct CDR3 sequences; its ten largest clones have just under 0.5%. The material sequenced was naive CXCR3- CD8+ T cells from blood. This sample's subset: CD45RO-CCR7+CD27+CD95- naive CD8+ T cells lacking CXCR3 (TNR3-). The rearrangement uses TRBV20-1 and TRBJ1-5. This TCR came from a human donor in good health. Some clones in this sample may be carry-over from other donors' samples. Here the CDR3 reads CSAMIGLNSNQPQHF.